The clone carrying this TCR beta chain appeared many times. No antigen is known for it. Other DNA sequences of this sample code for an identical CDR3. The data were taken from a study of metastatic and nonmetastatic thyroid tumors. Study-level background: Both malignant and benign thyroid patients supplied peripheral blood and tumor or nodule tissue samples, across which the repertoires of these patients were then compared.

All patients reached thyroid surgery having received no treatment beforehand. Overall study findings and caveats: Benign nodules were reported to have significantly lower TCR beta diversity than malignant thyroid tumors, in blood and tumor.

Per the study methods: Clinicopathological groups differed in CDR3, with these differences serving to build a distant-metastasis classifier for papillary thyroid cancer. TCRdb ran MiXCR on the PCR reads. These V and J calls rely on TCRdb rather than the paper's analysis. The table lists 17,000 or so clones, over 20% of them singletons. CDR1 and CDR2 from the germline V gene are WSHSY and SAAADI. The CDR3 sequence is 13 residues long. The J segment lost 3 bases and the V segment lost 6 bases, leaving 3 bases of the junction unmatched. Source material: tumor tissue. This TCR derives from a female donor with papillary thyroid cancer or a benign thyroid nodule (not recorded which). Some clones in this sample may be carry-over from other donors' samples. The V call is TRBV10-2, the J call TRBJ2-7, with 9 bases identical to TRBD2. As DNA, the CDR3 is TGCGCCAGCAGCCTAGCGGGATTCTACGAGCAGTACTTC. Amino acids: CASSLAGFYEQYF.